This T cell receptor beta chain was sequenced for a study of chemoradiotherapy in HPV16-positive cancers. Study-level background: Candidate HPV-specific clones and shared TCR motifs came from two HPV16-positive patients.

CDR1 and CDR2 (germline): LGHNA, YSLEER. The V and J ends lost 0 bases and 0 bases respectively, with 9 bases between them. The CDR3 is 16 amino acids. Regarding the study as a whole: Candidate HPV-specific clones and E7-related TCR motifs grew in tumor during treatment. Better recurrence-free survival went with HPV-responsive T-cell expansion in HPV16-positive patients.

In regard to this clone: Its antigen is unknown.

Measured with immunoSEQ multiplex PCR; TCRdb has only the in-frame clones, and not every one. Seen here are over 14,000 clones, over 70% observed once, and the top ten hold roughly a tenth. The chain uses TRBV4-3 and TRBJ1-3; D gene uncertain. The source is a human donor with HPV-associated anogenital cancer. The material was obtained from a patient who underwent chemoradiotherapy. CDR3: CASSQDLIFSGNTIYF. Written as DNA, the CDR3 is TGCGCCAGCAGCCAAGACCTGATTTTCTCTGGAAACACCATATATTTT.